These T cell receptor beta chains were read from a single sample in a study of T-cell memory formation after mild COVID-19. One entry per CDR3 protein, called by TCRdb with MiXCR from the 5' RACE reads. The sample consists of more than 150,000 distinct CDR3 sequences, roughly 18% of them appearing once. Sequencing was performed on PBMCs or a T cell subset sorted from them (not recorded which). The receptors stem from a young man who had mild COVID-19 (a few samples of this study predate the infection). Cell type and time point are not known. Both conserved end residues are part of each CDR3. D genes are given only for firm matches. Only part of the rows carry a size: once, few, many, or a class if the clone is expanded.

v_gene	abundance	d_gene	len	j_gene	CDR3nt	CDR3aa
TRBV6-6	few	-	16	TRBJ2-2	TGTGCCAGCAGCCCCCGGGTCGGCGCGAACACCGGGGAGCTGTTTTTT	CASSPRVGANTGELFF
TRBV7-3	-	-	15	TRBJ2-3	TGTGCCAGCAGCTCAAGCTGGGGGGATACAGATACGCAGTATTTT	CASSSSWGDTDTQYF
TRBV4-3	-	-	15	TRBJ1-1	TGCGCCAGCAGCCAAGATCAGGGCTCACCAGCTGAAGCTTTCTTT	CASSQDQGSPAEAFF
TRBV28	-	TRBD2	17	TRBJ2-1	TGTGCCAGCAGTAGACCGGCCCTAGCGGGGGGAGGTAATGAGCAGTTCTTC	CASSRPALAGGGNEQFF
TRBV29-1	few	-	13	TRBJ1-1	TGCAGCGTTCAGGAACGGTTGAACACTGAAGCTTTCTTT	CSVQERLNTEAFF
TRBV20-1	-	-	11	TRBJ2-1	TGCAGTGGGACCATCTACAATGAGCAGTTCTTC	CSGTIYNEQFF
TRBV7-8	few	TRBD1	14	TRBJ1-1	TGTGCCAGCACCCAGAGTCCAGGGGGCACTGAAGCTTTCTTT	CASTQSPGGTEAFF
TRBV7-3	few	-	15	TRBJ2-1	TGTGCCAGCAGCCCACCGGGGACCACCTACAATGAGCAGTTCTTC	CASSPPGTTYNEQFF
TRBV9	-	-	13	TRBJ2-1	TGTGCCAGCAGCGTAGCGGAGGGCCGCGAGCAGTTCTTC	CASSVAEGREQFF
TRBV5-1	few	-	15	TRBJ1-1	TGCGCCAGCAGCTTGGGATCCCGGAGGAACACTGAAGCTTTCTTT	CASSLGSRRNTEAFF
TRBV12-3/TRBV12-4	-	TRBD2	17	TRBJ2-3	TGTGCCAGCAGTCCTCAGCCCGGACTAGCGGGGGGGCCCTCGCAGTATTTT	CASSPQPGLAGGPSQYF
TRBV6-6	few	-	15	TRBJ1-4	TGTGCCAGCAGCCCCGCTCGACGGGTTAATGAAAAACTGTTTTTT	CASSPARRVNEKLFF
TRBV5-1	few	-	14	TRBJ2-2	TGCGCCAGCGGGGGAAACCCGAACACCGGGGAGCTGTTTTTT	CASGGNPNTGELFF
TRBV12-3/TRBV12-4	few	-	11	TRBJ1-2	TGTGCCAGCGGCCGGGTTGGGATGTTGTACTTC	CASGRVGMLYF
TRBV20-1	-	-	14	TRBJ2-2	TGCAGTGCTAGAGATCCAGAGGCCACCGGGGAGCTGTTTTTT	CSARDPEATGELFF
TRBV7-9	many	-	17	TRBJ1-2	TGTGCCAGCAGCCTAGGCGGGGCGACTAAAGCTAACTATGGCTACACCTTC	CASSLGGATKANYGYTF
TRBV7-2	-	TRBD2	17	TRBJ2-3	TGTGCCAGCAGCTTAGCGGCAAGCGGGGGGGCCGCAGATACGCAGTATTTT	CASSLAASGGAADTQYF
TRBV7-2	-	TRBD2	13	TRBJ2-3	TGTGCCAGCAACCTAGCGGGGAATCGGGCGCAGTATTTT	CASNLAGNRAQYF
TRBV5-1	few	-	15	TRBJ2-2	TGCGCCAGCGTCAAGACTGCCATTAACACCGGGGAGCTGTTTTTT	CASVKTAINTGELFF
TRBV5-1	few	TRBD1	15	TRBJ1-1	TGCGCCAGCAGCGAGAAGACAGGGATGGACACTGAAGCTTTCTTT	CASSEKTGMDTEAFF
TRBV9	-	TRBD1	16	TRBJ1-1	TGTGCCAGCAGCGTGAGCCGGGACAGCCAGAACACTGAAGCTTTCTTT	CASSVSRDSQNTEAFF
TRBV9	-	TRBD1	15	TRBJ2-7	TGTGCCAGCAGCGTAGCCCCGGACAGGGTCGACGAGCAGTACTTC	CASSVAPDRVDEQYF
TRBV19	-	-	18	TRBJ2-6	TGTGCCAGTAGTACCCCGGGCGGGGACCCCAAGGGGGCCAACGTCCTGACTTTC	CASSTPGGDPKGANVLTF
TRBV9	-	-	13	TRBJ2-3	TGTGCCAGCAGCGTAAGGTTCACAGATACGCAGTATTTT	CASSVRFTDTQYF